This T cell receptor (beta chain) comes out of a study of early T cells in non-severe SARS-CoV-2 infection. Study-wide background: The authors sequenced bulk RNA from unsorted whole blood, leaving chains unpaired. Study-level results: The study's VDJdb matching favored anti-spike CD8 responses and missed private and CD4 specificities.

The sample holds a few counts of this clonotype. Its antigen remains unidentified. TCRdb re-analysed the 5' RACE reads in MiXCR, keeping a single row per CDR3 protein. The table lists 80,000 to 100,000 distinct CDR3 sequences, around 15% of them singletons. Trimming shortened V by 4 bases and J by 0 bases, and 7 bases separated the two germline ends. Germline loops: CDR1 MNHNS, CDR2 SASEGT. The CDR3 extends over 15 amino acids. The rearrangement uses TRBV6-1 and TRBJ2-6, with no clear D. Material for sequencing was whole blood. The receptor comes from an adult who was a healthcare worker with PCR-confirmed SARS-CoV-2 infection or an uninfected control (not recorded which). The CDR3 region has the DNA TGTGCCAGCAGTGTAACCCTCTCTGGGGCCAACGTCCTGACTTTC. Amino acid sequence: CASSVTLSGANVLTF.